This TCR beta chain was recorded in a study of Ad26.COV2.S vaccination and SARS-CoV-2 variants. Indicated treatment: about 20 received Ad26.COV2.S at low or high dose, single or two shots; five or six received placebo; per-sample allocation not given. All samples were drawn on day 63, counting from the first vaccine or placebo injection. Clones were read by immunoSEQ multiplex PCR, and TCRdb kept only the in-frame ones, dropping some. Among roughly 420,000 clones listed, roughly 90% were seen once. The CDR3 has 14 residues. Germline V gene lookup returns CDR1 SGHRS and CDR2 YFSETQ. Trimming left V 0 bases short and J 6 bases short, with 10 bases between.

This specimen was peripheral blood, taken in a trial of Ad26.COV2.S vaccine versus placebo. This sequence joins TRBV5-1 and TRBJ2-1, with a tentative D call TRBD2 (5 bases). This sequence was found in a person between 18 and 59 years old who received the Ad26.COV2.S COVID-19 vaccine or a placebo. CDR3 in DNA: TGCGCCAGCAGCTTGGTGCCCGGGGTCAATGAGCAGTTCTTC. Its translation: CASSLVPGVNEQFF. Together with reference TRBV5-1 and TRBJ2-1, the CDR3 gives the full variable domain: KAGVTQTPRYLIKTRGQQVTLSCSPISGHRSVSWYQQTPGQGLQFLFEYFSETQRNKGNFPGRFSGRQFSNSRSEMNVSTLELGDSALYLCASSLVPGVNEQFFGPGTRLTVL.